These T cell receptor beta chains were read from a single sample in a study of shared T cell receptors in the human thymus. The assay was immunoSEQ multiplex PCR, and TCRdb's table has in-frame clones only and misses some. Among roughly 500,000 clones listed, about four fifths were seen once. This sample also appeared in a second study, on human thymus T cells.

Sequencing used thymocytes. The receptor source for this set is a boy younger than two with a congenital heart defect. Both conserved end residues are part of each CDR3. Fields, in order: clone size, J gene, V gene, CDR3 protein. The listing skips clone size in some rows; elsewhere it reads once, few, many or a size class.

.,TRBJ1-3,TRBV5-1,CASSRTGSFGNTIYF
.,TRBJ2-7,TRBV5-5,CASSPGTGASNEQYF
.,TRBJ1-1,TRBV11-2,CASSLDRVRGGTEAFF
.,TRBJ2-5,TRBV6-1,CASSAEETQYF
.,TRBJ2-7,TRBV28,CASRLRTGQWEQYF
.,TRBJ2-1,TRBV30,CAWTFRGREQFF
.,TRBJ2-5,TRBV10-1,CASPRSIGEETQYF
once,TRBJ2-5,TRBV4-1,CASSQDQGGTGLSETQYF
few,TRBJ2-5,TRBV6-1,CASSELGGRAGETQYF
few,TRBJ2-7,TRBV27,CASSQGQRFYEQYF
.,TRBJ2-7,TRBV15,CATSSGLWGGPSYEQYF
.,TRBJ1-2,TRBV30,CAWNLITTDPWIYGYTF
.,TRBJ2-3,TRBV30,CAWEGGEGADTQYF
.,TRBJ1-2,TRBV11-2,CASSPGGGGGNYGYTF
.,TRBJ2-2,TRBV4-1,CASSQPAAKNTGELFF
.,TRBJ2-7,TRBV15,CATSSIVAGVHEQYF
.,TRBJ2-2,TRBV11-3,CASSHPGTGGTGELFF
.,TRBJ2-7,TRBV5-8,CASSDRTEHYEQYF
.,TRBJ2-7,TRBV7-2,CASSPKGVGEEQYF
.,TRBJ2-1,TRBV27,CASVRLLAGGPNEQFF
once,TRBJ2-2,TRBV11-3,CASSSTGVVNGELFF
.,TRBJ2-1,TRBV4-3,CASRLDRGQGNEQFF
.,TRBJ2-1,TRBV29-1,CSVEAGTGGDEQFF
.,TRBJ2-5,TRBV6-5,CASSYSRSDRVETQYF
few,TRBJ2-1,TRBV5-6,CASSLATAALYNEQFF
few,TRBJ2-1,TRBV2,CASERTLSYNEQFF
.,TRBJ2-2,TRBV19,CASSPTQGAANTGELFF
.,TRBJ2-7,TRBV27,CASSFQRETSYEQYF
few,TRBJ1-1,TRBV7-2,CASSPRDRNTEAFF
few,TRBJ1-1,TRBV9,CASSVFGRKAFF
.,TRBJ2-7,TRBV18,CASSPPGVAGEDRDEQYF
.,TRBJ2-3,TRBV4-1,CASSHPRTSGSSDTQYF
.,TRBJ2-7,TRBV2,CASSPIRDRERYEQYF
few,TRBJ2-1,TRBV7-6,CASSSRQPPPAIAGDSYNEQFF
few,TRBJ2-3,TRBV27,CASSRKGVRGTDTQYF
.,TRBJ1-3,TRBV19,CASSRDRESGNTIYF
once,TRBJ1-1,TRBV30,CAWSVRGENTEAFF
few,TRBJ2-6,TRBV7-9,CASSLRTGPGANVLTF
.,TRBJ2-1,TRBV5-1,CASSGPSGVSGEQFF
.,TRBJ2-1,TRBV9,CASSVGLARENNEQFF
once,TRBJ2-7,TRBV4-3,CAVQVGLRTYEQYF
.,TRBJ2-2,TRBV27,CASSSPGENTGELFF
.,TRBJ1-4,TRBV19,CASSRGTGDEKLFF
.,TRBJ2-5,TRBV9,CASSILAAQETQYF
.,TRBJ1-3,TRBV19,CASSVSGAGNTIYF
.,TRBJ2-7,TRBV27,CATARLEAYEQYF
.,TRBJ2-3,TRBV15,CATSRDSVGQNSGRGCSDTQYF
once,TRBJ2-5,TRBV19,CASSDRDNEETQYF
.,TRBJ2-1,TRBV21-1,CASSKARKDEQFF
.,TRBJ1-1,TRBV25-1,CASSGASFRDRGKTEAFF
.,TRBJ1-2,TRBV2,CASSAGTRLNYGYTF
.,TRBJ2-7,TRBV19,CASSILAGEGPGDEQYF
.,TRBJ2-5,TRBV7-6,CASTSGGGGQETQYF
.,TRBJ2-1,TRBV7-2,CASSNLGLGSSYNEQFF
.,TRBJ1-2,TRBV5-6,CASSSKTGTPYGYTF
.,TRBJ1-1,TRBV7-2,CASSLADRGRTEAFF
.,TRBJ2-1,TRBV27,CASSLSLLSGDEDNEQFF
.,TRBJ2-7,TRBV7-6,CASSLRASGGEQYF
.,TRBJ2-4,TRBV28,CASSFEQGKNIQYF
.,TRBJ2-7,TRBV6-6,CASRGGRGPYEQYF